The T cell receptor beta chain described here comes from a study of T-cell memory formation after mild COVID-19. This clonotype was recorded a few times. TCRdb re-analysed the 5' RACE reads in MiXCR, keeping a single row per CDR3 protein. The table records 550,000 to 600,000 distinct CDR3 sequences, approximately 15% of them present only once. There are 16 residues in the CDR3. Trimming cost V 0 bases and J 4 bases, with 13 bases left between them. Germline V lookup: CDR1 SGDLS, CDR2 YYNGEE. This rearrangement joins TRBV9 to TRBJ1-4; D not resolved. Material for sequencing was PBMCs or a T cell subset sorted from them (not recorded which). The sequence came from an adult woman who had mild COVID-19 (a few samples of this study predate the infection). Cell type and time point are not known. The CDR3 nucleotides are TGTGCCAGCAGCGTAGGTTCTGTTGGATTTAATGAAAAACTGTTTTTT. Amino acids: CASSVGSVGFNEKLFF.